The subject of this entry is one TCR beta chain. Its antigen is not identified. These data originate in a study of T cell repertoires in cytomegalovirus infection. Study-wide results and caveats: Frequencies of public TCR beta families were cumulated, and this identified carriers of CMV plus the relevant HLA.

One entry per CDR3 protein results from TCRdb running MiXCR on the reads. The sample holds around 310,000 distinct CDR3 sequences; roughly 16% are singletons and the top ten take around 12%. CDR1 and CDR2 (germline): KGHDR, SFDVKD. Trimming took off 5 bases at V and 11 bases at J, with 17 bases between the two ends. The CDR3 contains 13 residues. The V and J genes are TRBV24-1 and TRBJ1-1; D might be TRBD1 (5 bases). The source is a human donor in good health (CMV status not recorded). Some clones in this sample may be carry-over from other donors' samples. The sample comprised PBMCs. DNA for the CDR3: TGTGCCACCAGTGCTGCGGGGACCCCGGGGGCTTTCTTT. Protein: CATSAAGTPGAFF.